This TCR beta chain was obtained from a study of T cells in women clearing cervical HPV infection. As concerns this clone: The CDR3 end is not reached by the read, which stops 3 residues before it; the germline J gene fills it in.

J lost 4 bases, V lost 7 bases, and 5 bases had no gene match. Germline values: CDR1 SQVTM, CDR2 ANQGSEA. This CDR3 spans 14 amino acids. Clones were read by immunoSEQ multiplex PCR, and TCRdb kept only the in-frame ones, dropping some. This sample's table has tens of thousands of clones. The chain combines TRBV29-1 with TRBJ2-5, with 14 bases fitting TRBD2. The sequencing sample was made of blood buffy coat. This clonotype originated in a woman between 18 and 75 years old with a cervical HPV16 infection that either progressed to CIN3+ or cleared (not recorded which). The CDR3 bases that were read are TGCAGCGCCGCCGGGACTAGCGGGGGAGAGACC. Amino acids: CSAAGTSGGET. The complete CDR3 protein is CSAAGTSGGETQYF.